This is a list of T cell receptor beta chains from one sample in a study of blood T cell repertoires in COVID-19. Data came from immunoSEQ multiplex PCR; TCRdb stores just in-frame clones and leaves some out. The data contain about 440,000 clones, roughly 87% of them singletons. Sequencing was carried out using PBMCs or T cells enriched from blood (not recorded which). These receptors were taken from a woman between 18 and 30 years old with acute COVID-19. Each CDR3 is given with its conserved first and last residue. A D gene is named only where the DNA matches it firmly. Clone size, where shown, is once, few, many, or a class for clones that have expanded.

abundance	v_gene	j_gene	d_gene	CDR3aa
-	TRBV5-1	TRBJ2-5	TRBD1	CASSLGGQGQETQYF
-	TRBV2	TRBJ2-2	TRBD2	CASSGTSGRARGELFF
-	TRBV19	TRBJ2-1	-	CASTPGLSSYNEQFF
-	TRBV5-4	TRBJ1-2	-	CASSLTGGGYTF
-	TRBV3-1/TRBV3-2	TRBJ2-4	TRBD2	CASSQGTSGNIQYF
-	TRBV30	TRBJ1-5	-	CAWSNRGNQPQHF
-	TRBV6-1	TRBJ1-5	-	CASSESRDRRQPQHF
-	TRBV29-1	TRBJ1-2	TRBD1	CSSPDREGGYTF
-	TRBV28	TRBJ2-1	TRBD2	CASSVETGTSGRGAYNEQFF
-	TRBV6-2/TRBV6-3	TRBJ2-1	TRBD1	CASSLLRGKATKVGQFF
once	TRBV2	TRBJ2-2	-	CASGRDSTVTGELFF
-	TRBV2	TRBJ1-1	-	CASKFTENTEAFF
few	TRBV7-8	TRBJ1-6	-	CASRQSSYNSPLHF
-	TRBV5-1	TRBJ2-5	TRBD2	CASSLQSSGEETQYF
-	TRBV28	TRBJ2-1	-	CASSPYAGLIYNEQFF
once	TRBV10-3	TRBJ2-2	TRBD2	CAISGLAGVDTGELFF
-	TRBV27	TRBJ1-5	-	CASSTHRDGNQPQHF
-	TRBV10-1	TRBJ1-1	TRBD1	CASNAGGTTEAFF
-	TRBV27	TRBJ2-1	TRBD1	CASSDPGTGRNEQFF
-	TRBV2	TRBJ2-5	-	CATSVFQETQYF
once	TRBV19	TRBJ1-5	-	CASSIGTGNQPQHF
-	TRBV27	TRBJ2-1	-	CASSLYIDNEQFF
-	TRBV5-1	TRBJ2-1	TRBD2	CASSLGGRTSGSEQFF
-	TRBV7-9	TRBJ1-3	-	CASSLGGTDLGNTIYF
-	TRBV6-1	TRBJ1-5	-	CASSDQFSNQPQHF
-	TRBV27	TRBJ2-7	TRBD2	CASSRLADSSYEQYF
-	TRBV30	TRBJ2-2	TRBD1	CAWSSGQGHTGELFF
-	TRBV7-8	TRBJ2-1	TRBD2	CASSLALASGRSYNEQFF
-	TRBV5-1	TRBJ1-4	TRBD1	CASSMGQGGEKLFF
-	TRBV3-1/TRBV3-2	TRBJ2-7	TRBD2	CASSQFGLAGVYEQYF
-	TRBV6-5	TRBJ1-3	TRBD1	CASGRQGSGNTIYF
-	TRBV6-1	TRBJ2-7	TRBD2	CASSGTSGRRPYEQYF
-	TRBV10-3	TRBJ2-7	TRBD1	CATSDRAYPYEQYF
once	TRBV7-3	TRBJ1-2	-	CASSSLSRNYGYTF
once	TRBV18	TRBJ1-6	-	CASSPGRPTNSPLHF